The 27 T cell receptor beta chains reported below all come from one sample, sequenced in a study of PD-L1 blockade in urothelial cancer. The assay was immunoSEQ multiplex PCR, and TCRdb's table has in-frame clones only and misses some. In the table there are over 45,000 clones, roughly 85% of which are singletons. The sequenced sample was PBMCs, obtained around atezolizumab (anti-PD-L1) treatment. The receptors derive from a man aged 55 to 70 with urothelial cancer.

This chain joins TRBV15 and TRBJ2-7, with D unresolved. The CDR3 runs to 14 residues. The V gene's germline CDR1 is LNHNV and CDR2 YYDKDF (reference sequence). V was shortened by 0 bases and J by 5 bases, with 11 bases between the two germline ends. DNA of the CDR3: TGTGCCACCAGCAGAGATACTCCCCCTAACGAGCAGTACTTC. Encoded protein: CATSRDTPPNEQYF.

The V call is TRBV7-2, the J call TRBJ2-2; TRBD2 matches at 8 bases. The CDR3 is 14 residues long. Trimming cost V 4 bases and J 3 bases; bases outside gene matches: 1. Germline V lookup: CDR1 SGHTA, CDR2 FQGNSA. The CDR3 DNA follows: TGTGCCAGCAGCTCCGGGGGGGACACCGGGGAGCTGTTTTTT. Encoded protein: CASSSGGDTGELFF.

The J gene is TRBJ2-1, the V gene TRBV10-1; TRBD2 matches at 10 bases. The germline CDR1 and CDR2 sequences are WNHNN and SYGVQD (reference sequence). CDR3 length: 15 residues. Trimming removed 10 bases from V and 1 base from J; junction bases left unmatched: 7. The CDR3 loop reads CANLGLASSYNEQFF. The CDR3 nucleotides are TGCGCCAATCTGGGACTAGCGTCGTCCTACAATGAGCAGTTCTTC.

The chain employs TRBV5-1 and TRBJ2-1, with 10 bases that match TRBD1. The CDR3 length is 15 residues. Losses at the gene ends were 4 bases for V and 2 bases for J; bases not matched to a gene: 3. Germline CDR1 is SGHRS and CDR2 is YFSETQ. DNA for the CDR3: TGCGCCAGCAGCCCTGGACAGGGGGCCTACAATGAGCAGTTCTTC. Translating gives CASSPGQGAYNEQFF.

This clone was seen a few times. Other nucleotide sequences in the sample specify the same CDR3. The chain links TRBV5-1 to TRBJ2-6, with 10 bases matching TRBD1. CDR3 size: 16 residues. The germline CDR1 and CDR2 sequences are SGHRS and YFSETQ. V lost 3 bases and J lost 4; bases outside the gene matches: 4. The CDR3, as DNA: TGCGCCAGCAGCTGGACAGGGGGTGGCGGGGCCAACGTCCTGACTTTC. Encoded protein: CASSWTGGGGANVLTF.

V gene TRBV9 combines with J gene TRBJ2-1; tentative D call: TRBD2 (7 bases). This CDR3 spans 15 amino acids. The germline CDR1 and CDR2 sequences are SGDLS and YYNGEE. V lost 5 bases to trimming and J lost 4 bases, with 16 bases between them. DNA for the CDR3: TGTGCCAGCAGTGCCCTGGGGGGGGCGTACAATGAGCAGTTCTTC. Protein sequence: CASSALGGAYNEQFF.

This clone was recorded only once. The chain links TRBV9 to TRBJ2-1, with 7 bases fitting TRBD2. This CDR3 region has 15 residues. The germline V gene encodes CDR1 SGDLS and CDR2 YYNGEE. V was clipped by 3 bases and J by 2 bases; unmatched bases: 5. Written as DNA, the CDR3 is TGTGCCAGCAGCGCCGGGGGGATCACCTACAATGAGCAGTTCTTC. This codes for CASSAGGITYNEQFF.

The rearrangement joins TRBV27 to TRBJ2-7; weak D call: TRBD2 (6 bases). The germline V and J ends were trimmed by 9 bases and 6 bases, with 21 bases remaining between them. The CDR3 length is 14 residues. The germline V gene encodes CDR1 MNHEY and CDR2 SMNVEV (reference sequence). Written as DNA, the CDR3 is TGTGCCAGTCGGGGTGGGGGGATTACGAGCGAGCAGTACTTC. It specifies CASRGGGITSEQYF.

The V call is TRBV5-1, the J call TRBJ1-6; D not certain. The germline V gene encodes CDR1 SGHRS and CDR2 YFSETQ. V lost 4 bases, J lost 5 bases, and 22 bases lay in between. This CDR3 comprises 18 residues. The CDR3 spells CASSPGQFPAKDNSPLHF. The CDR3 DNA reads as TGCGCCAGCAGCCCGGGTCAGTTTCCCGCTAAAGATAATTCACCCCTCCACTTT.

This chain connects TRBV5-1 to TRBJ2-2, with D maybe TRBD2 (5 bases). Germline V gene lookup returns CDR1 SGHRS and CDR2 YFSETQ. V was shortened by 2 bases and J by 3 bases, with 5 bases between the two germline ends. This CDR3 has 13 amino acids. The CDR3 protein is CASSFGDTGELFF. CDR3 nucleotide sequence: TGCGCCAGCAGCTTCGGGGACACCGGGGAGCTGTTTTTT.

The DNA for the CDR3 is TGTGCCAGCAGCCCATTTGGGCAGGGGCTGATCGAGCAGTACTTC. Protein: CASSPFGQGLIEQYF. The rearrangement uses TRBV4-2 and TRBJ2-7; weak D call: TRBD1 (6 bases). Germline V CDR1 and CDR2: LGHNA, YNFKEQ. V lost 4 bases and J lost 6, with 19 bases in between. This CDR3 comprises 15 residues.

The rearrangement links TRBV25-1 to TRBJ2-1, with 10 bases fitting TRBD2. V shed 1 base and J 8 bases; nucleotides not matched to a gene: 11. The germline gives CDR1 MGHDK, CDR2 SYGVNS. The CDR3 length is 17 residues. The CDR3 sequence: CASSEFRAGGRGDEQFF. As DNA, the CDR3 is TGTGCCAGCAGTGAATTCCGAGCGGGGGGGCGAGGTGATGAGCAGTTCTTC.

The chain recombines TRBV11-2 with TRBJ2-7, with a possible D match to TRBD1 (5 bases). V lost 6 bases and J lost 1, with 10 bases in between. Germline values: CDR1 SGHAT, CDR2 FQNNGV. The CDR3 contains 13 residues. In DNA form, the CDR3 reads TGTGCCAGCAGGCAGGGTGGGTCCTACGAGCAGTACTTC. It specifies CASRQGGSYEQYF.

V gene TRBV5-5 combines with J gene TRBJ2-5; TRBD1 matches 9 bases. CDR1 is SGHKS and CDR2 is YYEKEE in the germline V gene (reference sequence). The CDR3 spans 16 residues. The trim removed 0 bases at V and 2 bases at J, leaving 5 bases unmatched. The CDR3 sequence: CASSLVGTGRQETQYF. The DNA for the CDR3 is TGTGCCAGCAGCTTGGTCGGGACAGGGAGGCAAGAGACCCAGTACTTC.

The J gene is TRBJ2-7, the V gene TRBV9; 11 bases are a match to TRBD1. Germline V gene sequence: CDR1 SGDLS, CDR2 YYNGEE. J gave up 2 bases and V 3 bases, and 4 bases lay outside the gene matches. The CDR3 consists of 15 residues. The DNA for the CDR3 is TGTGCCAGCAGCGAGGGGGGACAGGGGGCCTACGAGCAGTACTTC. Translating it yields CASSEGGQGAYEQYF.

The CDR3 DNA sequence: TGTGCCAGCAGTACCCAGACAGGGGCGGAGTATGGCTACACCTTC. It specifies CASSTQTGAEYGYTF. The chain has TRBV28 and TRBJ1-2; 8 bases match TRBD1. V lost 5 bases to trimming and J lost 5 bases; unmatched junction nucleotides: 10. The V gene's germline CDR1 is MDHEN and CDR2 SYDVKM. This CDR3 is 15 amino acids long.

V and J are TRBV30 and TRBJ1-1, with TRBD1 identical over 8 bases. This CDR3 comprises 13 residues. Germline CDR1 GTSNPN, CDR2 SVGIG (reference sequence). The ends lost 5 bases at V and 1 base at J; junction bases unmatched: 3. The CDR3 DNA is TGTGCCTGGGACAGGGGATCGAACACTGAAGCTTTCTTT. Amino acid sequence: CAWDRGSNTEAFF.

The chain uses TRBV15 and TRBJ1-2, with 7 bases fitting TRBD1. The CDR3 consists of 17 residues. Per germline, CDR1 LNHNV and CDR2 YYDKDF (reference sequence). The junction had 15 bases not matched to a gene; V was cut back by 0 bases and J by 8 bases. The CDR3 sequence: CATSRDPVPRAGGGYTF. Written as DNA, the CDR3 is TGTGCCACCAGCAGAGATCCGGTTCCGAGGGCAGGGGGAGGCTACACCTTC. The full variable domain, its missing parts supplied by reference TRBV15 and TRBJ1-2, is DAMVIQNPRYQVTQFGKPVTLSCSQTLNHNVMYWYQQKSSQAPKLLFHYYDKDFNNEADTPDNFQSRRPNTSFCFLDIRSPGLGDTAMYLCATSRDPVPRAGGGYTFGSGTRLTVV.

The CDR3 here is CASSEARGGGANVLTF. CDR3 in DNA: TGTGCCAGCAGTGAAGCCCGGGGGGGCGGGGCCAACGTCCTGACTTTC. The V gene is TRBV6-1, the J gene TRBJ2-6; 8 nucleotides agree with TRBD2. The germline V gene has CDR1 MNHNS and CDR2 SASEGT. Losses at the gene ends were 0 bases for V and 4 bases for J; bases not matched to a gene: 2. The CDR3 covers 16 residues.

The chain links TRBV5-6 to TRBJ2-3; weak D call: TRBD1 (6 bases). This CDR3 is 12 amino acids long. The germline V gene has CDR1 SGHDT and CDR2 YYEEEE. V gave up 4 bases and J gave up 7 bases, with 10 bases separating them. This CDR3 reads CASSPQGYTQYF. The CDR3 nucleotides read TGTGCCAGCAGCCCACAGGGCTATACGCAGTATTTT. The complete variable domain, with remaining parts taken from reference TRBV5-6 and TRBJ2-3, reads DAGVTQSPTHLIKTRGQQVTLRCSPKSGHDTVSWYQQALGQGPQFIFQYYEEEERQRGNFPDRFSGHQFPNYSSELNVNALLLGDSALYLCASSPQGYTQYFGPGTRLTVL.

The sample holds one count of this clone. J is TRBJ2-7 and V is TRBV7-9, with a tentative D call TRBD2 (5 bases). Trimming stripped 5 bases from V and 5 bases from J, with 13 bases between. Germline CDR1 is SEHNR and CDR2 is FQNEAQ (reference sequence). CDR3 length equals 13 residues. The CDR3 protein is CASSATGNHEQYF. CDR3 DNA sequence: TGTGCCAGCAGCGCGACCGGGAACCACGAGCAGTACTTC.

The CDR3: CASIPGQGRLNYGYTF. In nucleotides, the CDR3 is TGTGCCAGCATCCCAGGACAGGGGAGGCTTAACTATGGCTACACCTTC. This chain connects TRBV6-6 to TRBJ1-2, with TRBD1 matching over 9 bases. The ends lost 7 bases at V and 1 base at J; junction bases unmatched: 10. This CDR3 contains 16 residues. Germline V gives CDR1 MNHNY, CDR2 SVGAGI (reference sequence).

This chain joins TRBV20-1 and TRBJ2-1; D remains ambiguous. Germline CDR1 and CDR2: DFQATT and SNEGSKA (reference sequence). V was pared by 2 bases and J by 5 bases, with 4 bases between. The CDR3 runs to 11 residues. The CDR3 here is CSARRDNEQFF. The CDR3 DNA reads as TGCAGTGCTAGACGCGACAATGAGCAGTTCTTC.

This clone was seen a handful of times. The chain has TRBV7-9 and TRBJ2-5; maybe TRBD2 (6 bases). This CDR3 has 14 residues. V was shortened by 5 bases and J by 0 bases, with 10 bases between the two germline ends. Germline V gives CDR1 SEHNR, CDR2 FQNEAQ (reference sequence). In nucleotides, the CDR3 is TGTGCCAGCAGCCGAGGAGGGCACCAAGAGACCCAGTACTTC. Its translation is CASSRGGHQETQYF. Supplemented by reference TRBV7-9 and TRBJ2-5, the full variable domain reads DTGVSQNPRHKITKRGQNVTFRCDPISEHNRLYWYRQTLGQGPEFLTYFQNEAQLEKSRLLSDRFSAERPKGSFSTLEIQRTEQGDSAMYLCASSRGGHQETQYFGPGTRLLVL.

The rearrangement links TRBV5-1 to TRBJ2-7, with 9 bases lining up with TRBD2. The CDR3 runs to 16 residues. In germline, CDR1 is SGHRS, CDR2 YFSETQ. V trimming: 2 bases; J trimming: 2 bases; junction bases outside the gene matches: 8. The CDR3 bases are TGCGCCAGCAGCTTCGAATCAGCGGGGGGCGCCTACGAGCAGTACTTC. Protein: CASSFESAGGAYEQYF.

This sequence joins TRBV5-1 and TRBJ2-3; 12 positions agree with TRBD2. The CDR3 runs to 16 residues. The V gene end was trimmed by 0 bases and the J gene end by 7 bases; junction bases not matched to a gene: 6. Germline assignment: CDR1 SGHRS and CDR2 YFSETQ. The CDR3 is CASSLVLAGGSNTQYF. CDR3 DNA sequence: TGCGCCAGCAGCTTGGTACTAGCGGGGGGTTCCAATACGCAGTATTTT.

This clone occurred once. This chain connects TRBV18 to TRBJ1-5; a possible D gene is TRBD1 (5 bases). The germline V gene encodes CDR1 KGHSH and CDR2 LQKENI. The CDR3 totals 15 residues. Trimming cost V 3 bases and J 4 bases, with 13 bases left between them. CDR3 sequence reads: CASSPNGGGNQPQHF. The CDR3 region has the DNA TGTGCCAGCTCACCGAATGGGGGGGGGAATCAGCCCCAGCATTTT.